This T cell receptor beta chain was observed in a study of control samples from healthy donors and cancer patients. Data came from immunoSEQ multiplex PCR; TCRdb stores just in-frame clones and leaves some out. The table records approximately 140,000 clones, approximately 90% of them present only once. After removal of 6 bases from V and 1 base from J, the junction contained 2 bases not matched to a gene. This CDR3 is 14 amino acids long. Per the germline V gene, CDR1 is SNHLY and CDR2 is FYNNEI. The source is a woman under 40 in good health. Sequencing was performed on blood. The rearrangement joins TRBV2 to TRBJ2-3, with 9 positions matching TRBD2. Here the CDR3 reads CASRRTSGTDTQYF. The CDR3 DNA reads TGTGCCAGCAGACGGACTAGCGGCACAGATACGCAGTATTTT.